Listed below are T cell receptor beta chains from one sample, sequenced in a study of CD8 T cells in ankylosing spondylitis. MiXCR, run by TCRdb on the 5' RACE reads, gives a single entry per CDR3 protein. Of around 480,000 distinct CDR3 sequences detected, 17% appear once; the ten largest clones hold about 0.94%. Sequenced sample: blood, either unsorted or a sorted T cell fraction (not recorded which). All receptors derive from a male donor with ankylosing spondylitis. The CDR3 runs from the conserved cysteine through the conserved F or W. A D gene is named only where the DNA matches it firmly. The size field is filled for only some rows; it gives once, few, many or a size class.

DNA: TGCAGCGTTGGAGGGGTGGGGCAGGCTAACTATGGCTACACCTTC; CDR3: CSVGGVGQANYGYTF; V: TRBV29-1; J: TRBJ1-2; size: NA; D: NA
DNA: TGTGCCACCAGCAGAGGACGTTGGTCACAAGCAACTAATGAAAAACTGTTTTTT; CDR3: CATSRGRWSQATNEKLFF; V: TRBV15; J: TRBJ1-4; size: NA; D: NA
DNA: TGTGCCAGCAGTTTTCAGGGGCCAAACTATGGCTACACCTTC; CDR3: CASSFQGPNYGYTF; V: TRBV27; J: TRBJ1-2; size: few; D: NA
DNA: TGTGCCAGCAGTCGGACCCCTAGGACCTACGAGCAGTACTTC; CDR3: CASSRTPRTYEQYF; V: TRBV12-3/TRBV12-4; J: TRBJ2-7; size: few; D: NA
DNA: TGTGCCATCAGTGGACAGGATAATTCACCCCTCCACTTT; CDR3: CAISGQDNSPLHF; V: TRBV10-3; J: TRBJ1-6; size: few; D: NA
DNA: TGTGCCAGCAGCTTAGGTAGCGGGGGCCGACTCAATGAGCAGTTCTTC; CDR3: CASSLGSGGRLNEQFF; V: TRBV7-2; J: TRBJ2-1; size: NA; D: TRBD2
DNA: TGCAGTGCTAGAGATGGGCTAGCTTGGCACAATGAGCAGTTCTTC; CDR3: CSARDGLAWHNEQFF; V: TRBV20-1; J: TRBJ2-1; size: few; D: NA
DNA: TGTGCCAGCAGCCCCATCGGATTGAACACTGAAGCTTTCTTT; CDR3: CASSPIGLNTEAFF; V: TRBV7-9; J: TRBJ1-1; size: few; D: NA
DNA: TGTGCCAGCAGCCAAGTGCGGACTACCGACAATGAGCAGTTCTTC; CDR3: CASSQVRTTDNEQFF; V: TRBV3-1; J: TRBJ2-1; size: NA; D: NA
DNA: TGTGCCAGCAGTCTCGCCGGGACAGTGACCTACGAGCAGTACTTC; CDR3: CASSLAGTVTYEQYF; V: TRBV3-1; J: TRBJ2-7; size: few; D: TRBD1
DNA: TGCAGTGCTTGGAGGGGGGTTAACTATGGCTACACCTTC; CDR3: CSAWRGVNYGYTF; V: TRBV20-1; J: TRBJ1-2; size: NA; D: NA
DNA: TGCAGTGCTAGAGGCGACAGTAGGAACTATGGCTACACCTTC; CDR3: CSARGDSRNYGYTF; V: TRBV20-1; J: TRBJ1-2; size: NA; D: NA
DNA: TGTGCCAGCAGCTTAGGCCGGGAGGGCAATGAGCAGTTCTTC; CDR3: CASSLGREGNEQFF; V: TRBV7-9; J: TRBJ2-1; size: few; D: TRBD2